This T cell receptor beta chain was retrieved from a study of T cell clusters in autoimmune cytopenias. One tube held mixed TRB-A and TRB-B primer pools for touch-down PCR. TCRdb re-analyzed the multiplex PCR reads; it lists each CDR3 protein once, without DNA. This sample's clone table lists fewer than 3,000 distinct CDR3 sequences. This clonotype is labeled medium-sized (0.01 to 0.1%) based on frequency. Germline V gene sequence: CDR1 MNHEY, CDR2 SMNVEV (reference sequence). This CDR3 contains 14 residues. Each sample's input was 200 to 250 ng genomic DNA, about 38,000 genome equivalents. The genes are TRBV27 and TRBJ2-3. The sequencing sample was made of peripheral blood. This sequence originates from a human donor with an autoimmune cytopenia or autoimmune hepatitis (not recorded which). The CDR3 reads CASSQMTAAGGQYF.